This T cell receptor (beta chain) was obtained from a study of blood T cell repertoires in COVID-19. About the research overall: Collection of acute and convalescent COVID-19 samples took place in the United States, Italy and Spain. PBMCs, B-cell-depleted T cells, or T cells provided the cDNA or gDNA that made up the material.

CDR1 is MNHEY and CDR2 is SMNVEV in the germline V gene (reference sequence). The CDR3 runs 15 residues. The ends were cut back, 6 bases at V and 4 bases at J, with 13 bases in the middle. Under the authors' procedure: Using reference gene primer amplification, nucleated cell counts were estimated. Method: immunoSEQ multiplex PCR; TCRdb's copy keeps in-frame clones and lacks some. V and J calls and clone size follow that table, whereas D and trimming were derived from the DNA. The sample holds 130,000 to 150,000 clones, approximately 80% seen once. The source of this sequence is a man aged 55 to 70 with active or convalescent COVID-19. The chain carries TRBV27 and TRBJ2-6, with D maybe TRBD1 (5 bases). The sequenced sample was peripheral blood. CDR3 nucleotide sequence: TGTGCCAGCAGCCCAGGGTACCTGGGGGCCAACGTCCTGACTTTC. It is translated as CASSPGYLGANVLTF.